A selection of T cell receptor beta chains follows, all from one sample in a study of blood T cell repertoires in COVID-19. Assay: immunoSEQ multiplex PCR; the TCRdb copy retains only in-frame clones and omits some. The repertoire holds about 110,000 clones, with around 89% as singletons. Sequenced: peripheral blood. All receptors come from a woman aged 45-59 years with acute or convalescent COVID-19. CDR3s include the opening cysteine and the closing phenylalanine or tryptophan. The D gene is left open where the match is weak. A row's size may be missing; if present it is once, few, many or a size class.

size: NA; J: TRBJ1-5; D: NA; V: TRBV28; CDR3: CASSSFSLGSNQPQHF; DNA: TGTGCCAGCAGTTCCTTCTCCCTCGGTAGCAATCAGCCCCAGCATTTT
size: NA; J: TRBJ2-7; D: NA; V: TRBV5-1; CDR3: CASSLDGFPSYEQYF; DNA: TGCGCCAGCAGCTTGGATGGCTTTCCGTCCTACGAGCAGTACTTC
size: NA; J: TRBJ1-5; D: NA; V: TRBV28; CDR3: CASSLGGFNQPQHF; DNA: TGTGCCAGCAGTTTGGGGGGGTTCAATCAGCCCCAGCATTTT
size: NA; J: TRBJ2-7; D: TRBD1; V: TRBV19; CDR3: CASSMGGQGSSYEQYF; DNA: TGTGCCAGTAGTATGGGGGGACAGGGAAGCTCCTACGAGCAGTACTTC
size: NA; J: TRBJ2-5; D: TRBD2; V: TRBV7-6; CDR3: CASSLDGTRRGETQYF; DNA: TGTGCCAGCAGCTTAGACGGTACTAGGCGGGGGGAGACCCAGTACTTC
size: NA; J: TRBJ2-1; D: TRBD2; V: TRBV11-2; CDR3: CASSLVLAGGPYNEQFF; DNA: TGTGCCAGCAGCTTAGTGCTAGCGGGAGGCCCCTACAATGAGCAGTTCTTC
size: once; J: TRBJ2-7; D: TRBD2; V: TRBV9; CDR3: CASSDPTSHEQYF; DNA: TGTGCCAGCAGCGACCCGACTAGCCACGAGCAGTACTTC
size: NA; J: TRBJ2-7; D: NA; V: TRBV5-1; CDR3: CASSPGQPAYEQYF; DNA: TGCGCCAGCAGCCCAGGACAGCCCGCCTACGAGCAGTACTTC
size: NA; J: TRBJ2-3; D: NA; V: TRBV24-1; CDR3: CATSTPGGSDTQYF; DNA: TGTGCCACCAGCACCCCTGGAGGGTCAGATACGCAGTATTTT
size: once; J: TRBJ2-4; D: NA; V: TRBV4-2; CDR3: CASSQAQLNIQYF; DNA: TGTGCCAGCAGCCAGGCACAGCTAAACATTCAGTACTTC
size: NA; J: TRBJ1-1; D: NA; V: TRBV19; CDR3: CASKPVGRADTEAFF; DNA: TGTGCCAGTAAGCCGGTAGGGAGGGCGGACACTGAAGCTTTCTTT
size: NA; J: TRBJ1-5; D: NA; V: TRBV6-1; CDR3: CASSEDGGPNQPQHF; DNA: TGTGCCAGCAGTGAAGACGGCGGGCCCAATCAGCCCCAGCATTTT
size: NA; J: TRBJ1-4; D: NA; V: TRBV3-1/TRBV3-2; CDR3: CASSQDRVRNEKLFF; DNA: TGTGCCAGCAGCCAAGACAGGGTTCGGAATGAAAAACTGTTTTTT
size: few; J: TRBJ1-2; D: TRBD1; V: TRBV9; CDR3: CASRTGLGYTF; DNA: TGTGCCAGCAGGACAGGGCTTGGCTACACCTTC
size: NA; J: TRBJ1-1; D: NA; V: TRBV4-1; CDR3: CASSQDRGAEAFF; DNA: TGCGCCAGCAGCCAAGATCGGGGGGCTGAAGCTTTCTTT
size: NA; J: TRBJ2-1; D: NA; V: TRBV9; CDR3: CASSSSSYNEQFF; DNA: TGTGCCAGCAGCTCGAGCTCCTACAATGAGCAGTTCTTC
size: NA; J: TRBJ1-1; D: NA; V: TRBV12-3/TRBV12-4; CDR3: CASLEGGRTEAFF; DNA: TGTGCCAGCCTCGAGGGGGGGAGGACTGAAGCTTTCTTT
size: NA; J: TRBJ1-4; D: NA; V: TRBV2; CDR3: CASTRTDRTREKLFF; DNA: TGTGCCAGCACTCGGACCGACAGGACGAGGGAAAAACTGTTTTTT
size: NA; J: TRBJ2-3; D: TRBD1; V: TRBV24-1; CDR3: CATSQGQNTDTQYF; DNA: TGTGCCACCAGTCAGGGACAGAACACAGATACGCAGTATTTT
size: few; J: TRBJ2-2; D: NA; V: TRBV30; CDR3: CAWSRDTRPDYTGELFF; DNA: TGTGCCTGGAGTAGGGACACTCGCCCAGATTACACCGGGGAGCTGTTTTTT
size: NA; J: TRBJ1-1; D: TRBD1; V: TRBV19; CDR3: CASSTNRGEAFF; DNA: TGTGCCAGTAGCACCAACAGGGGTGAAGCTTTCTTT
size: NA; J: TRBJ2-3; D: TRBD1; V: TRBV4-1; CDR3: CASSRDGTGSTDTQYF; DNA: TGCGCCAGCAGCCGCGACGGGACAGGGTCCACAGATACGCAGTATTTT
size: NA; J: TRBJ1-5; D: TRBD1; V: TRBV19; CDR3: CASSVGQPGKGPQHF; DNA: TGTGCCAGTAGTGTGGGACAGCCGGGGAAGGGGCCCCAGCATTTT
size: many; J: TRBJ1-5; D: TRBD1; V: TRBV5-6; CDR3: CASSQGARQPQHF; DNA: TGTGCCAGCAGCCAGGGGGCGAGGCAGCCCCAGCATTTT
size: NA; J: TRBJ1-1; D: NA; V: TRBV18; CDR3: CASSTDRTMNTEAFF; DNA: TGTGCCAGCTCAACAGACAGGACCATGAACACTGAAGCTTTCTTT
size: NA; J: TRBJ1-4; D: NA; V: TRBV29-1; CDR3: CSVGRDYEKLFF; DNA: TGCAGCGTTGGCAGGGACTATGAAAAACTGTTTTTT
size: once; J: TRBJ2-7; D: TRBD2; V: TRBV7-8; CDR3: CASSFTGTSGRSYEQYF; DNA: TGTGCCAGCAGCTTTACCGGGACTAGCGGGAGGTCCTACGAGCAGTACTTC
size: NA; J: TRBJ1-6; D: NA; V: TRBV6-5; CDR3: CASSYSGRVGNSPLHF; DNA: TGTGCCAGCAGTTACTCGGGCAGGGTGGGCAATTCACCCCTCCACTTT
size: NA; J: TRBJ2-7; D: TRBD2; V: TRBV19; CDR3: CASSRPSGSSYEQYF; DNA: TGTGCCAGTAGTAGACCTAGCGGGAGCTCCTACGAGCAGTACTTC
size: NA; J: TRBJ2-3; D: TRBD1; V: TRBV7-9; CDR3: CASSARQGESADTQYF; DNA: TGTGCCAGCAGCGCCAGACAGGGCGAGAGTGCAGATACGCAGTATTTT
size: NA; J: TRBJ2-1; D: TRBD2; V: TRBV7-9; CDR3: CASSLGQGLAGVNEQFF; DNA: TGTGCCAGCAGCTTAGGTCAGGGACTAGCGGGGGTTAATGAGCAGTTCTTC
size: NA; J: TRBJ2-7; D: NA; V: TRBV28; CDR3: CASSLALTYEQYF; DNA: TGTGCCAGCAGTTTGGCACTAACCTACGAGCAGTACTTC
size: once; J: TRBJ1-1; D: NA; V: TRBV28; CDR3: CASSQNSYGAFF; DNA: TGTGCCAGCAGTCAAAATTCATACGGGGCTTTCTTT
size: NA; J: TRBJ2-7; D: NA; V: TRBV7-9; CDR3: CASSDPTGSSSYEQYF; DNA: TGTGCCAGCAGCGATCCTACAGGGTCAAGCTCCTACGAGCAGTACTTC
size: NA; J: TRBJ2-7; D: TRBD1; V: TRBV5-4; CDR3: CASSRDRAHEQYF; DNA: TGTGCCAGCAGCCGGGACAGGGCCCACGAGCAGTACTTC
size: NA; J: TRBJ1-3; D: NA; V: TRBV28; CDR3: CASSPSGRGTIYF; DNA: TGTGCCAGCAGCCCAAGTGGGCGGGGAACCATATATTTT
size: once; J: TRBJ2-7; D: NA; V: TRBV5-1; CDR3: CASSFSGTTNEQYF; DNA: TGCGCCAGCAGCTTCTCCGGGACAACGAACGAGCAGTACTTC
size: NA; J: TRBJ1-2; D: TRBD1; V: TRBV15; CDR3: CATSPDRNYGYTF; DNA: TGTGCCACCAGCCCGGACAGGAACTATGGCTACACCTTC
size: NA; J: TRBJ2-1; D: TRBD1; V: TRBV19; CDR3: CASSIKAAVTRGPEQFF; DNA: TGTGCCAGTAGTATCAAGGCTGCGGTAACTAGGGGGCCTGAGCAGTTCTTC